The rows below give T cell receptor beta chains drawn from one sample of a study of graft-versus-host responses after intestinal transplantation. Assay used: immunoSEQ multiplex PCR; TCRdb lists only in-frame clones, some missing. The data contain around 20,000 clones, 95% of them seen just once; the ten biggest clones take up over 0.7%. The starting material was PBMCs, obtained 23 days after intestinal transplant. All receptors come from a human patient who received an intestinal transplant, so some T cells may come from the graft donor. Both conserved end residues are part of each CDR3. D genes are given only for firm matches. Clone size is given for some rows only: seen once, a few or many times, or a class if the clone is expanded.

TRBJ2-5	TRBD2	TRBV7-2	NA	CASSSPWLAGGEETQYF	TGTGCCAGCAGCTCCCCGTGGCTAGCGGGAGGAGAGGAGACCCAGTACTTC
TRBJ2-5	TRBD1	TRBV30	NA	CAWSIRDRGEETQYF	TGTGCCTGGAGTATCCGGGACAGGGGAGAAGAGACCCAGTACTTC
TRBJ2-3	TRBD2	TRBV28	NA	CASSFDRLAFLPTDTQYF	TGTGCCAGCAGTTTCGATCGACTAGCGTTTCTCCCCACAGATACGCAGTATTTT
TRBJ1-2	NA	TRBV6-6	once	CASRTPFGYTF	TGTGCCAGCAGAACCCCATTTGGCTACACCTTC
TRBJ2-1	NA	TRBV11-2	NA	CASSLLSAGEQFF	TGTGCCAGCAGCTTATTATCAGCGGGTGAGCAGTTCTTC
TRBJ1-1	NA	TRBV27	NA	CASSFYRAVNTEAFF	TGTGCCAGCAGTTTCTACAGGGCGGTGAACACTGAAGCTTTCTTT
TRBJ2-1	TRBD2	TRBV5-8	NA	CASSFIAGVSYNEQFF	TGTGCCAGCAGCTTCATAGCGGGGGTCTCCTACAATGAGCAGTTCTTC
TRBJ2-1	TRBD2	TRBV5-1	NA	CASSLGLADYNEQFF	TGCGCCAGCAGCTTGGGGCTAGCGGATTACAATGAGCAGTTCTTC
TRBJ1-2	TRBD1	TRBV7-9	NA	CASSFGTGVGSYGYTF	TGTGCCAGCAGCTTCGGGACAGGGGTCGGCAGCTATGGCTACACCTTC
TRBJ2-7	NA	TRBV27	NA	CASSPTPSYEQYF	TGTGCCAGCAGTCCAACACCCTCCTACGAGCAGTACTTC
TRBJ2-1	TRBD2	TRBV27	NA	CASSLGREISYNEQFF	TGTGCCAGCAGTTTAGGGAGGGAAATCTCCTACAATGAGCAGTTCTTC
TRBJ2-2	NA	TRBV27	NA	CASSSPDRNTGELFF	TGTGCCAGCAGTTCCCCGGACAGAAACACCGGGGAGCTGTTTTTT
TRBJ1-6	TRBD1	TRBV6-5	NA	CASRAGGSNSPLHF	TGTGCCAGCAGGGCAGGGGGCAGTAATTCACCCCTCCACTTT
TRBJ2-2	NA	TRBV7-9	NA	CASSSGVGPTVYTGELFF	TGTGCCAGCAGCTCAGGAGTGGGGCCGACGGTATACACCGGGGAGCTGTTTTTT
TRBJ2-5	NA	TRBV7-2	NA	CASSLSAGETQYF	TGTGCCAGCAGCTTATCGGCTGGGGAGACCCAGTACTTC
TRBJ2-7	NA	TRBV29-1	NA	CSVTSGSYEQYF	TGCAGCGTGACTTCGGGCTCCTACGAGCAGTACTTC